A selection of T cell receptor beta chains follows, all from one sample in a study of identical twins. TCRdb used MiXCR to reprocess the 5' RACE reads, holding one entry per CDR3 protein. The repertoire holds fewer than 500,000 distinct CDR3 sequences, approximately 25% seen once, with over 2.5% in the top ten. A further study also used this sample, focusing on T cells expressing NK-cell markers.

The sample consisted of CD4+ T cells sorted from blood. The source is a woman younger than 35 in good health. CDR3s include the opening cysteine and the closing phenylalanine or tryptophan. A D gene is named only where the DNA matches it firmly. Only part of the rows carry a size: once, few, many, or a class if the clone is expanded.

abundance	d_gene	j_gene	v_gene	CDR3aa	CDR3nt
.	.	TRBJ2-1	TRBV20-1	CSARDTFRYNEQFF	TGCAGTGCTAGAGATACCTTCCGGTACAATGAGCAGTTCTTC
.	.	TRBJ2-2	TRBV10-3	CATTDRKNTGELFF	TGTGCCACTACGGACCGCAAAAACACCGGGGAGCTGTTTTTT
.	.	TRBJ2-1	TRBV9	CASSVVAGNEQFF	TGTGCCAGCAGCGTAGTTGCTGGGAATGAGCAGTTCTTC
few	.	TRBJ1-5	TRBV7-9	CASSPSGSPHQPQHF	TGTGCCAGCAGCCCCTCCGGTTCCCCCCATCAGCCCCAGCATTTT
.	.	TRBJ2-7	TRBV5-1	CASSLVQAEDEQYF	TGCGCCAGCAGCTTGGTTCAGGCGGAGGACGAGCAGTACTTC
.	.	TRBJ1-1	TRBV20-1	CSAGGAFF	TGCAGTGCTGGCGGAGCTTTCTTT
many	.	TRBJ2-5	TRBV6-5	CASSSRLDTQYF	TGTGCCAGCAGTTCTAGACTCGATACCCAGTACTTC
.	.	TRBJ1-1	TRBV20-1	CSAKDPRVAEAFF	TGCAGTGCTAAGGACCCGAGGGTGGCTGAAGCTTTCTTT
few	TRBD2	TRBJ2-1	TRBV7-2	CASSPLATSGYNEQFF	TGTGCCAGCAGCCCCCTCGCGACTAGCGGGTACAATGAGCAGTTCTTC
.	.	TRBJ1-5	TRBV9	CASRGTANQPQHF	TGTGCCAGCCGCGGTACAGCCAATCAGCCCCAGCATTTT
.	TRBD1	TRBJ2-7	TRBV5-1	CASSPPIRTGHHEQYF	TGCGCCAGCAGCCCCCCAATTAGGACAGGGCACCACGAGCAGTACTTC
.	TRBD2	TRBJ2-1	TRBV28	CATARGGYNEQFF	TGTGCCACCGCACGGGGGGGTTACAATGAGCAGTTCTTC
few	.	TRBJ2-2	TRBV10-3	CAIREQLGELFF	TGTGCCATCAGGGAACAGCTCGGGGAGCTGTTTTTT
few	.	TRBJ2-3	TRBV5-6	CASSLRVPDTQYF	TGTGCCAGCAGCCTACGGGTTCCAGATACGCAGTATTTT
.	.	TRBJ2-1	TRBV5-1	CASSEMGIYNEQFF	TGCGCCAGCAGCGAAATGGGGATCTACAATGAGCAGTTCTTC
.	TRBD1	TRBJ1-1	TRBV10-2	CASRRTGSTEAFF	TGCGCCAGCAGGAGGACAGGGAGCACTGAAGCTTTCTTT
.	.	TRBJ1-2	TRBV3-1	CASSQGQGSYGYTF	TGTGCCAGCAGCCAAGGTCAGGGCTCCTATGGCTACACCTTC
.	.	TRBJ1-2	TRBV7-2	CASSLGPNGGYTF	TGTGCCAGCAGCTTAGGGCCTAATGGTGGCTACACCTTC
.	.	TRBJ2-7	TRBV10-3	CAISESRQYEQYF	TGTGCCATCAGTGAGTCAAGGCAGTACGAGCAGTACTTC
.	TRBD1	TRBJ2-5	TRBV3-1	CASSQDRGQQETQYF	TGTGCCAGCAGCCAAGATCGGGGACAGCAAGAGACCCAGTACTTC
many	.	TRBJ1-2	TRBV5-8	CASSRADYGYTF	TGTGCCAGCAGCAGGGCGGACTATGGCTACACCTTC
.	.	TRBJ2-2	TRBV7-2	CASRVGLNTGELFF	TGTGCCAGCAGAGTCGGCCTGAACACCGGGGAGCTGTTTTTT
few	TRBD2	TRBJ2-3	TRBV29-1	CSAASERGSTDTQYF	TGCAGCGCCGCCAGTGAGCGGGGCTCCACAGATACGCAGTATTTT
.	TRBD2	TRBJ2-1	TRBV6-2/TRBV6-3	CGAGGRFHEQFF	TGTGGGGCGGGCGGGAGGTTCCATGAGCAGTTCTTC
.	.	TRBJ2-7	TRBV20-1	CSARDPESGSYEQYF	TGCAGTGCTAGGGACCCCGAATCGGGGTCCTACGAGCAGTACTTC
few	.	TRBJ2-7	TRBV7-2	CASSFEPGRAEQYF	TGTGCCAGCAGCTTCGAACCCGGAAGGGCTGAGCAGTACTTC
few	.	TRBJ1-1	TRBV5-1	CASSAGVNTEAFF	TGCGCCAGCAGCGCAGGGGTGAACACTGAAGCTTTCTTT
few	TRBD1	TRBJ2-7	TRBV7-6	CASSLAGQGFDEQYF	TGTGCCAGCAGCTTAGCCGGACAGGGGTTTGACGAGCAGTACTTC
.	.	TRBJ2-5	TRBV5-1	CASRLLTGQETQYF	TGCGCCAGCAGGCTTCTAACGGGTCAAGAGACCCAGTACTTC
.	.	TRBJ1-1	TRBV5-1	CASSLWGLNTEAFF	TGCGCCAGCAGCTTGTGGGGTTTGAACACTGAAGCTTTCTTT
.	.	TRBJ1-2	TRBV30	CAWSVLRSYGGYTF	TGTGCCTGGAGTGTCCTCAGATCCTATGGTGGCTACACCTTC
.	TRBD2	TRBJ2-1	TRBV5-4	CASSPKATAGAYNEQFF	TGTGCCAGCAGCCCTAAGGCGACAGCGGGGGCCTACAATGAGCAGTTCTTC
.	TRBD2	TRBJ2-3	TRBV3-1	CASSRNIVGTSGRATDTQYF	TGTGCCAGCAGCCGTAACATTGTGGGGACTAGCGGGAGGGCCACAGATACGCAGTATTTT
.	.	TRBJ2-1	TRBV25-1	CASTRARIHEQFF	TGTGCCAGCACTAGGGCTAGAATCCATGAGCAGTTCTTC